This TCR beta chain was retrieved from a study of cytomegalovirus exposure and HLA in healthy donors. Study as a whole: A prior study identified 110 million or so unique TCR beta sequences from 180 million or so T cells.

Primers: 60 Vbeta forward and 13 Jbeta reverse. The assay was immunoSEQ multiplex PCR, and TCRdb's table has in-frame clones only and misses some. The sample holds under 300,000 clones, 70% to 90% seen once. Material: PBMCs. This clonotype was obtained from a woman aged 35 to 49 in good health and CMV-seropositive.

CDR3 loop: CASSQDRGSGEQYF. As DNA, the CDR3 is TGCGCCAGCAGCCAAGATCGGGGTTCGGGCGAGCAGTACTTC. This chain uses TRBV4-3 with TRBJ2-7; D might be TRBD2 (5 bases). Germline CDR1 is LGHNA and CDR2 is YSLEER. The CDR3 contains 14 residues. V dropped 0 bases and J dropped 6 bases, with 12 bases sitting between them.